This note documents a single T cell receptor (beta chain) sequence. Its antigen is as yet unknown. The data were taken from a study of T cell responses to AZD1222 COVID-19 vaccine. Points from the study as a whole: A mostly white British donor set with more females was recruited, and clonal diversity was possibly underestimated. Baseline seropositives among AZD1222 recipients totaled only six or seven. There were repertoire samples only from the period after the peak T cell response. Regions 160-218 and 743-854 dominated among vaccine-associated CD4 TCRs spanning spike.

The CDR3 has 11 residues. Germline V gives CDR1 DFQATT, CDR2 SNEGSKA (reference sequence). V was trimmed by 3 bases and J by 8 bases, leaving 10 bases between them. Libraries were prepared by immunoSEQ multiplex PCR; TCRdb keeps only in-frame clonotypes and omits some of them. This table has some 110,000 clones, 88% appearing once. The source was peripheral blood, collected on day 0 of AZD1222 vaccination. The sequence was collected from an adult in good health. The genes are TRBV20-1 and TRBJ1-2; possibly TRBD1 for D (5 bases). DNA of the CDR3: TGCAGTGCTAGTGGACAAGCGGGCTACACCTTC. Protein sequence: CSASGQAGYTF.